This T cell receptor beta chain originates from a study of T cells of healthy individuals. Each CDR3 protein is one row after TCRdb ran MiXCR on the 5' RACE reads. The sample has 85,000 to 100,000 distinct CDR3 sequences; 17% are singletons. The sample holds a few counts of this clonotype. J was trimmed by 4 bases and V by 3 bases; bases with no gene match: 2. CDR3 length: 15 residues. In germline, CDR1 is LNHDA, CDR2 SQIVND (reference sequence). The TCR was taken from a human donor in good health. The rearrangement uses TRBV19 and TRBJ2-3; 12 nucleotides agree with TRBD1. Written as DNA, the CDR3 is TGTGCCAGTAGTATGAGGGACAGGGGGCCAGATACGCAGTATTTT. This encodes CASSMRDRGPDTQYF.